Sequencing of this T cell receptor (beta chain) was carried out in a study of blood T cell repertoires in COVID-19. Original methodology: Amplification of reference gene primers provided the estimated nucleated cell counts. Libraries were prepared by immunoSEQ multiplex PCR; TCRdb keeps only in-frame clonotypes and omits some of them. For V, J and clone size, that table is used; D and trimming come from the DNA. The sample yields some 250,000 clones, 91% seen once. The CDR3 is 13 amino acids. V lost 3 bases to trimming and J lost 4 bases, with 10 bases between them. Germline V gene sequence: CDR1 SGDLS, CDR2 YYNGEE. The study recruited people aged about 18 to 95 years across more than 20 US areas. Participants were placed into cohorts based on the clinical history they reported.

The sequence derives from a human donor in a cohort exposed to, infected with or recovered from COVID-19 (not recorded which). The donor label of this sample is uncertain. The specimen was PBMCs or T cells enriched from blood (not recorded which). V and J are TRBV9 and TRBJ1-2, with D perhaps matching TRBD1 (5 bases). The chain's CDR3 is CASSEGRGYGYTF. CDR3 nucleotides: TGTGCCAGCAGCGAAGGTAGGGGCTATGGCTACACCTTC.